Detailed here is one T cell receptor beta chain. Participants reported their clinical history, and cohort assignment relied on those reports. Germline V gene sequence: CDR1 MGHRA, CDR2 YSYEKL. The CDR3 has 17 residues. J lost 4 bases, V lost 1 base, and 8 bases had no gene match. Source study methods: From reference gene primer amplification, estimates of nucleated cell counts were derived. TCRdb's table, derived via immunoSEQ multiplex PCR, lists solely in-frame clones and lacks some. V and J calls and clone size are those listed in that table; D and trimming were worked out from the DNA. The data contain roughly 420,000 clones, approximately 87% of them singletons. This entry is derived from a study of blood T cell repertoires in COVID-19. Turning to the study itself: The origin of the acute and convalescent COVID-19 samples was the United States, Italy and Spain. PBMCs, B-cell-depleted T cells, or T cells were the source of the cDNA or gDNA that made up the material.

This chain connects TRBV4-1 to TRBJ2-1; 9 nucleotides align to TRBD1. Sequences were obtained from PBMCs or T cells enriched from blood (not recorded which). This clonotype was obtained from a woman in her thirties with acute COVID-19. CDR3 sequence: CASSQGPDRGSYNEQFF. The DNA for the CDR3 is TGCGCCAGCAGCCAAGGCCCCGACAGGGGGTCTTACAATGAGCAGTTCTTC.